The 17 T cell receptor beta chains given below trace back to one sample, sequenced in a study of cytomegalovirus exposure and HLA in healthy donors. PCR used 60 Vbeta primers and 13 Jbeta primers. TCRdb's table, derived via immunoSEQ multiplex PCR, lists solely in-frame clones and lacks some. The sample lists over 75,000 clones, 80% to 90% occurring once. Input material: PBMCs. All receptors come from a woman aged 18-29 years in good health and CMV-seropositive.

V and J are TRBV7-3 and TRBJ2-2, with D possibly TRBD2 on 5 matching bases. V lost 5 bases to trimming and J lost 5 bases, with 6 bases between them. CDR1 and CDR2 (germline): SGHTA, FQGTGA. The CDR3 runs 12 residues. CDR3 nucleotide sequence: TGTGCCAGCAGCACGGGGACCGGGGAGCTGTTTTTT. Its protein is CASSTGTGELFF.

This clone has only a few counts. CDR3 protein: CASGWTRNTEAFF. In nucleotides, the CDR3 is TGTGCTAGTGGTTGGACAAGGAACACTGAAGCTTTCTTT. The V gene is TRBV12-5, the J gene TRBJ1-1; D might be TRBD1 (5 bases). Per germline, CDR1 LGHNT and CDR2 FRNRAP. Between the trimmed V and J ends, which lost 4 bases and 1 base, there was a span of 7 bases. The CDR3 contains 13 residues.

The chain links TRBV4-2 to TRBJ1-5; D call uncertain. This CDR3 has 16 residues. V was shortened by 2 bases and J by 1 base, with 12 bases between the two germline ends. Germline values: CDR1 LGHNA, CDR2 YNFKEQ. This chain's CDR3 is CASSQWLGQSNQPQHF. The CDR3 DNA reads TGTGCCAGCAGCCAATGGTTGGGCCAGAGCAATCAGCCCCAGCATTTT.

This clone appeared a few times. In DNA form, the CDR3 reads TGTGCCAGCAGTTATCGGACAGGCTGGCAGTACTTC. This translates into CASSYRTGWQYF. This chain joins TRBV6-5 and TRBJ2-7; 7 nucleotides match TRBD1. CDR3 length equals 12 residues. The ends lost 3 bases at V and 9 bases at J; junction bases unmatched: 5. CDR1 is MNHEY, CDR2 SVGAGI, per germline.

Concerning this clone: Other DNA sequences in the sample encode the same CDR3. CDR3 in amino acids: CASSPPVEETQYF. The CDR3 nucleotides are TGTGCCAGCTCACCCCCAGTCGAAGAGACCCAGTACTTC. The chain links TRBV18 to TRBJ2-5, with no clear D. Trimming left V 3 bases short and J 3 bases short, with 8 bases between. Germline values: CDR1 KGHSH, CDR2 LQKENI. This CDR3 has 13 residues.

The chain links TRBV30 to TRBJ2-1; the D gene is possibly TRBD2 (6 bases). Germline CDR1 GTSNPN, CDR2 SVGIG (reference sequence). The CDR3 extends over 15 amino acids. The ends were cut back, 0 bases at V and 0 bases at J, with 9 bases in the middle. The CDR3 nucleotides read TGTGCCTGGAGTGTAAGGGGACTCTCCTACAATGAGCAGTTCTTC. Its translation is CAWSVRGLSYNEQFF.

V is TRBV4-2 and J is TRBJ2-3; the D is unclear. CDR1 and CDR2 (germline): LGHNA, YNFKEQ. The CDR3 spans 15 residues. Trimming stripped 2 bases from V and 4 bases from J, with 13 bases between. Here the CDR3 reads CASSQTPWQSDTQYF. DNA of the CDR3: TGTGCCAGCAGCCAAACCCCCTGGCAGTCAGATACGCAGTATTTT.

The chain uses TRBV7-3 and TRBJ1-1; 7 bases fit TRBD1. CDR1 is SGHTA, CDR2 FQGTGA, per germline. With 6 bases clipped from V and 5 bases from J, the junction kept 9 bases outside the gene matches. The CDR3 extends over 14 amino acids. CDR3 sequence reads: CASRKTGTMTEAFF. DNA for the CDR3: TGTGCCAGCAGAAAGACAGGGACGATGACTGAAGCTTTCTTT.

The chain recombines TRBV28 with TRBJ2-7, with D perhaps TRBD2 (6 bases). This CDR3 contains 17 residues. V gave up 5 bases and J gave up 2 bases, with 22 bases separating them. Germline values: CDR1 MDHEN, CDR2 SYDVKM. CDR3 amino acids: CASSPPPRRARTYEQYF. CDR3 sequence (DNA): TGTGCCAGCAGTCCACCCCCACGGAGGGCCCGGACCTACGAGCAGTACTTC.

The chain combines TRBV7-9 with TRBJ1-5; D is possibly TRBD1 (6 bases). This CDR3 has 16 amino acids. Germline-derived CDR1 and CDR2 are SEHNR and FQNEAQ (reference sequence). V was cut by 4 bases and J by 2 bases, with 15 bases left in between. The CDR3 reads CASSSTTGLGNQPQHF. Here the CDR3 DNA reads TGTGCCAGCAGCTCGACCACAGGGCTAGGCAATCAGCCCCAGCATTTT.

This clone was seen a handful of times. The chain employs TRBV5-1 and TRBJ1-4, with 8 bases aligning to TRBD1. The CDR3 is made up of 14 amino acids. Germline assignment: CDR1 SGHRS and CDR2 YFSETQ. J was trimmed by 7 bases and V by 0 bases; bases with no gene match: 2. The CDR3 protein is CASSLGRGPEKLFF. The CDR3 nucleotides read TGCGCCAGCAGCTTGGGCAGGGGGCCTGAAAAACTGTTTTTT.

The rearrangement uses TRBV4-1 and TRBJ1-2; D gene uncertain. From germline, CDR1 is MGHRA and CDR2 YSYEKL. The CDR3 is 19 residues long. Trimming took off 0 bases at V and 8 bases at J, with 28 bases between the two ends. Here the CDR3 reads CASSQDGPAAERVGGGYTF. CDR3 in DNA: TGCGCCAGCAGCCAAGATGGTCCTGCGGCAGAGAGGGTAGGAGGAGGCTACACCTTC.

For the CDR3, the DNA is TGTGCCAGCAGTGAAGGCCGGGACAGGGAATATGGCTACACCTTC. It is translated as CASSEGRDREYGYTF. J is TRBJ1-2 and V is TRBV2; 9 bases agree with TRBD1. V lost 1 base, J lost 5 bases, and 5 bases stayed unmatched. The CDR3 is 15 amino acids. Germline V gene data show CDR1 as SNHLY and CDR2 as FYNNEI.

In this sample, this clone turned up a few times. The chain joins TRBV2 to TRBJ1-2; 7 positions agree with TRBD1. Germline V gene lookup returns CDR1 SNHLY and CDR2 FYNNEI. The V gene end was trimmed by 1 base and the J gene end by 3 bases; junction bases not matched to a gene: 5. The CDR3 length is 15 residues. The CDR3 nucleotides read TGTGCCAGCAGTGAAGAGGGGGCCCAATACTATGGCTACACCTTC. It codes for CASSEEGAQYYGYTF.

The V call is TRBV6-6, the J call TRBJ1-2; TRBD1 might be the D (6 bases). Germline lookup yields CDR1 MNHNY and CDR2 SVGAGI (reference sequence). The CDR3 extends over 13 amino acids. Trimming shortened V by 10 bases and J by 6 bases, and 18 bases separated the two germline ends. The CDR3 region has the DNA TGTGCCACCCAAAGACAGGAAACTAATGGCTACACCTTC. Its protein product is CATQRQETNGYTF.

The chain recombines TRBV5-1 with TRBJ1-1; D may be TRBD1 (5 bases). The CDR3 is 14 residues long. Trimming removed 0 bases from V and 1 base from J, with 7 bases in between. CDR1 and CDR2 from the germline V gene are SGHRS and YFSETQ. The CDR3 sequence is CASSLATANTEAFF. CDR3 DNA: TGCGCCAGCAGCTTGGCGACAGCGAACACTGAAGCTTTCTTT.

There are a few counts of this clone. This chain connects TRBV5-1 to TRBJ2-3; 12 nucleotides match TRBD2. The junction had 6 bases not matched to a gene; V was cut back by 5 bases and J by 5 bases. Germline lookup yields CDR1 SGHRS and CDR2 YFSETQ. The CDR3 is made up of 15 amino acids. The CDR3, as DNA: TGCGCCAGCAGGCGGACTAGCGGGAACGTAGATACGCAGTATTTT. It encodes CASRRTSGNVDTQYF.